The rows below give T cell receptor beta chains drawn from one sample of a study of blood T cell repertoires in COVID-19. Repertoires were generated with immunoSEQ multiplex PCR, while TCRdb's copy carries only in-frame clones and drops some. The repertoire includes about 150,000 clones, more than 70% of them detected once, and roughly a tenth sits in the top ten. Material for sequencing was peripheral blood. The receptors here all came from a woman aged 80 or over with active or convalescent COVID-19. Each CDR3 is given with its conserved first and last residue.

v_call: TRBV18
j_call: TRBJ1-1
cdr3_length: 15
cdr3_aa: CASSPPQGVYTEAFF

v_call: TRBV5-1
j_call: TRBJ1-4
cdr3_length: 14
cdr3_aa: CASSTGQANEKLFF

v_call: TRBV11-3
j_call: TRBJ2-2
cdr3_length: 14
cdr3_aa: CASSTLREGGELFF

v_call: TRBV19
j_call: TRBJ2-1
cdr3_length: 14
cdr3_aa: CATIEREGYNEQFF

v_call: TRBV6-5
j_call: TRBJ1-1
cdr3_length: 15
cdr3_aa: CASSAWRGPGAEAFF

v_call: TRBV6-5
j_call: TRBJ1-2
cdr3_length: 14
cdr3_aa: CASSYRNIRGGYTF

v_call: TRBV28
j_call: TRBJ2-1
cdr3_length: 16
cdr3_aa: CASSPRGAGENNEQFF

v_call: TRBV5-1
j_call: TRBJ1-5
cdr3_length: 14
cdr3_aa: CASSPTGIYQPQHF

v_call: TRBV7-9
j_call: TRBJ1-2
cdr3_length: 13
cdr3_aa: CASSLEGGNGYTF

v_call: TRBV19
j_call: TRBJ2-2
cdr3_length: 14
cdr3_aa: CASISGRAPGELFF

v_call: TRBV28
j_call: TRBJ2-5
cdr3_length: 14
cdr3_aa: CASSRQGRRETQYF

v_call: TRBV6-6
j_call: TRBJ1-3
cdr3_length: 16
cdr3_aa: CASRSGGTFSGNTIYF

v_call: TRBV28
j_call: TRBJ2-7
cdr3_length: 14
cdr3_aa: CASRKTGGRHEQYF

v_call: TRBV29-1
j_call: TRBJ2-7
cdr3_length: 13
cdr3_aa: CSVGLASLGEQYF

v_call: TRBV5-1
j_call: TRBJ1-2
cdr3_length: 17
cdr3_aa: CASSLGKGGRFPDGYTF

v_call: TRBV6-1
j_call: TRBJ1-2
cdr3_length: 13
cdr3_aa: CASRSDREERYTF

v_call: TRBV10-3
j_call: TRBJ2-1
cdr3_length: 14
cdr3_aa: CAIRRGDREDEQFF

v_call: TRBV2
j_call: TRBJ2-5
cdr3_length: 15
cdr3_aa: CASSKNRAGQETQYF

v_call: TRBV5-1
j_call: TRBJ2-7
cdr3_length: 15
cdr3_aa: CASSPEGLAGYEQYF

v_call: TRBV18
j_call: TRBJ2-2
cdr3_length: 16
cdr3_aa: CASSRQGAQGTGELFF

v_call: TRBV21-1
j_call: TRBJ1-2
cdr3_length: 10
cdr3_aa: CVGANYGYTF

v_call: TRBV3-1/TRBV3-2
j_call: TRBJ2-1
cdr3_length: 13
cdr3_aa: CASTPRRGFEQFF

v_call: TRBV4-1
j_call: TRBJ1-3
cdr3_length: 14
cdr3_aa: CASSLGQAGDTIYF

v_call: TRBV28
j_call: TRBJ1-6
cdr3_length: 14
cdr3_aa: CATLSKKGASPLHF

v_call: TRBV7-2
j_call: TRBJ1-6
cdr3_length: 16
cdr3_aa: CASSLMGPFTYSPLHF

v_call: TRBV2
j_call: TRBJ1-4
cdr3_length: 15
cdr3_aa: CASSEGARTNEKLFF

v_call: TRBV10-1
j_call: TRBJ2-7
cdr3_length: 13
cdr3_aa: CASSQGQGNEQYF

v_call: TRBV20-1
j_call: TRBJ2-5
cdr3_length: 13
cdr3_aa: CSASWTGGVTQYF

v_call: TRBV30
j_call: TRBJ2-2
cdr3_length: 14
cdr3_aa: CAWSVRMGPGELFF

v_call: TRBV5-1
j_call: TRBJ2-3
cdr3_length: 14
cdr3_aa: CASSYSGSADTQYF

v_call: TRBV18
j_call: TRBJ1-4
cdr3_length: 18
cdr3_aa: CASSPSTGTGVKNEKLFF

v_call: TRBV4-2
j_call: TRBJ1-4
cdr3_length: 17
cdr3_aa: CASSQAPRQGGNEKLFF

v_call: TRBV19
j_call: TRBJ1-4
cdr3_length: 13
cdr3_aa: CASSGTGQEKLFF

v_call: TRBV13
j_call: TRBJ2-7
cdr3_length: 13
cdr3_aa: CASSPRTDYEQYF

v_call: TRBV28
j_call: TRBJ1-6
cdr3_length: 15
cdr3_aa: CASIETWAYNSPLHF

v_call: TRBV5-4
j_call: TRBJ1-1
cdr3_length: 15
cdr3_aa: CASSTPRTANTEAFF

v_call: TRBV3-1/TRBV3-2
j_call: TRBJ2-3
cdr3_length: 16
cdr3_aa: CASSRGLAGSTDTQYF

v_call: TRBV6-1
j_call: TRBJ1-5
cdr3_length: 16
cdr3_aa: CASSESTGVGNQPQHF

v_call: TRBV7-8
j_call: TRBJ2-6
cdr3_length: 16
cdr3_aa: CASSPRNRDGANVLTF

v_call: TRBV6-5
j_call: TRBJ2-3
cdr3_length: 14
cdr3_aa: CASSTGHYTDTQYF

v_call: TRBV5-1
j_call: TRBJ2-1
cdr3_length: 14
cdr3_aa: CASSLDRRYNEQFF

v_call: TRBV25-1
j_call: TRBJ1-2
cdr3_length: 14
cdr3_aa: CASYRDNPNYGYTF

v_call: TRBV27
j_call: TRBJ1-1
cdr3_length: 13
cdr3_aa: CASSLRGTAEAFF

v_call: TRBV5-6
j_call: TRBJ1-1
cdr3_length: 12
cdr3_aa: CASSFTGMGAFF

v_call: TRBV19
j_call: TRBJ2-1
cdr3_length: 15
cdr3_aa: CASSSRGLQHNEQFF

v_call: TRBV10-3
j_call: TRBJ1-3
cdr3_length: 15
cdr3_aa: CAITRDIDSGNTIYF

v_call: TRBV11-3
j_call: TRBJ2-1
cdr3_length: 12
cdr3_aa: CASTGTAGEQFF

v_call: TRBV28
j_call: TRBJ2-2
cdr3_length: 15
cdr3_aa: CASSLWRRDTGELFF

v_call: TRBV20-1
j_call: TRBJ2-7
cdr3_length: 13
cdr3_aa: CSASGGGSHEQYF

v_call: TRBV2
j_call: TRBJ1-1
cdr3_length: 16
cdr3_aa: CASSQWGDELNTEAFF

v_call: TRBV2
j_call: TRBJ2-3
cdr3_length: 13
cdr3_aa: CASSPSVADTQYF

v_call: TRBV19
j_call: TRBJ1-4
cdr3_length: 15
cdr3_aa: CASSAWTGVGEKLFF

v_call: TRBV4-1
j_call: TRBJ1-1
cdr3_length: 14
cdr3_aa: CASSLTEGDTEAFF

v_call: TRBV6-5
j_call: TRBJ2-4
cdr3_length: 14
cdr3_aa: CASRSELAKNIQYF

v_call: TRBV29-1
j_call: TRBJ2-7
cdr3_length: 11
cdr3_aa: CSVREGYEQYF

v_call: TRBV5-6
j_call: TRBJ2-7
cdr3_length: 13
cdr3_aa: CASSRDRGAEQYF

v_call: TRBV28
j_call: TRBJ1-4
cdr3_length: 15
cdr3_aa: CASRSQGSTNEKLFF

v_call: TRBV5-1
j_call: TRBJ1-4
cdr3_length: 14
cdr3_aa: CASSGGGSNEKLFF

v_call: TRBV7-7
j_call: TRBJ2-6
cdr3_length: 17
cdr3_aa: CASSLALGGTGANVLTF

v_call: TRBV9
j_call: TRBJ2-1
cdr3_length: 14
cdr3_aa: CASSVGPANNEQFF